These T cell receptor beta chains were read from a single sample in a study of T cell responses to AZD1222 COVID-19 vaccine. Sequencing used immunoSEQ multiplex PCR; TCRdb keeps in-frame clones, though not all of them. The sample holds 100,000 or so clones, roughly 83% seen once. The material sequenced was peripheral blood, taken on day 0 of AZD1222 vaccination. These receptors were taken from an adult in good health. The CDR3 runs from the conserved cysteine through the conserved F or W. D genes are given only for firm matches. Where a row states a size, it is once, few, many or the class of an expanded clone; other rows omit it.

j_gene	abundance	d_gene	v_gene	CDR3aa	CDR3nt
TRBJ1-5	NA	NA	TRBV19	CASSSARSSNQPQHF	TGTGCCAGTAGTTCCGCCCGGAGTAGCAATCAGCCCCAGCATTTT
TRBJ1-4	NA	NA	TRBV7-2	CASSTHGGATNEKLFF	TGTGCCAGCAGCACCCACGGGGGCGCAACTAATGAAAAACTGTTTTTT
TRBJ2-3	NA	NA	TRBV6-5	CASSYRQSTDTQYF	TGTGCCAGCAGTTACAGACAAAGCACAGATACGCAGTATTTT
TRBJ1-3	NA	NA	TRBV19	CASRKLSGNTIYF	TGTGCCAGTAGAAAGCTCTCTGGAAACACCATATATTTT
TRBJ2-5	NA	TRBD1	TRBV7-3	CASSSHGTGTETQYF	TGTGCCAGCAGCTCCCACGGGACAGGGACGGAGACCCAGTACTTC
TRBJ1-5	NA	TRBD1	TRBV6-5	CASSKEGQVSQPQHF	TGTGCCAGCAGTAAGGAGGGACAGGTCTCTCAGCCCCAGCATTTT
TRBJ1-1	once	NA	TRBV5-1	CASSLVSGLNTEAFF	TGCGCCAGCAGCTTGGTTTCAGGGTTGAACACTGAAGCTTTCTTT
TRBJ1-2	NA	TRBD1	TRBV18	CASSPSGTGNGYTF	TGTGCCAGCTCACCATCCGGGACAGGGAATGGCTACACCTTC
TRBJ2-2	NA	NA	TRBV6-5	CASRKPGGTGELFF	TGTGCCAGCAGGAAGCCGGGCGGCACCGGGGAGCTGTTTTTT
TRBJ2-7	NA	TRBD2	TRBV20-1	CSAGLANEQYF	TGCAGTGCGGGACTAGCCAACGAGCAGTACTTC
TRBJ1-1	NA	NA	TRBV29-1	CSVSQGGSTEAFF	TGCAGCGTTTCACAGGGAGGAAGCACTGAAGCTTTCTTT
TRBJ2-7	NA	NA	TRBV6-2/TRBV6-3	CASSPGGRQGLYEQYF	TGTGCCAGCAGTCCGGGGGGCCGACAGGGTTTGTACGAGCAGTACTTC